These 32 T cell receptor beta chains share one sample of origin, sequenced in a study of post-analysis software for immune sequencing data. Notes on the study in general: Five or six TRBV segments were significantly more frequent in patients than in controls. TRBV5-6, TRBV5-1 and TRBV20-1 were among these segments.

The antigens these receptors bind are not known. Unique molecular identifiers featured in each of the TCR beta cDNA libraries. In TCRdb, the PCR reads were re-called with MiXCR into one record per CDR3 protein. The table shows a few hundred thousand distinct CDR3 sequences, with just over 35% occurring only once. Sequences were obtained from blood. These receptors were collected from a girl between 5 and 17 years old with multiple sclerosis.

The rearrangement joins TRBV18 to TRBJ1-2; 8 bases line up with TRBD1. The CDR3 sequence is 16 residues long. Germline V CDR1 and CDR2: KGHSH, LQKENI. The trim removed 3 bases at V and 7 bases at J, leaving 13 bases unmatched. The CDR3 spells CASSPSQGARNVGYTF. CDR3 DNA: TGTGCCAGCTCACCGTCGCAGGGGGCAAGAAACGTTGGCTACACCTTC.

This clonotype was observed a few times. The chain is built from TRBV5-1 and TRBJ2-2; D may be TRBD1 (6 bases). The germline V and J ends were trimmed by 1 base and 3 bases, with 7 bases remaining between them. This CDR3 comprises 14 residues. Germline CDR1 is SGHRS and CDR2 is YFSETQ. As DNA, the CDR3 is TGCGCCAGCAGCTTGTCAGGGGACACCGGGGAGCTGTTTTTT. The encoded protein is CASSLSGDTGELFF.

For this clonotype: One base away lies a much larger clone, so this may be a sequencing read error. Without the conserved terminal phenylalanine or tryptophan, this CDR3 likely stems from a read error. V is TRBV15 and J is TRBJ1-2; D is undetermined. Per germline, CDR1 LNHNV and CDR2 YYDKDF (reference sequence). This CDR3 is built from 15 residues. Between the trimmed V and J ends, which lost 1 base and 3 bases, there was a span of 12 bases. The CDR3 is CATSRVGESYYGYTL. DNA of the CDR3: TGTGCCACCAGCAGAGTCGGGGAAAGTTACTATGGCTACACCCTC.

This clonotype appeared many times. The V call is TRBV12-3 or TRBV12-4, the J call TRBJ1-1; D is perhaps TRBD1 (5 bases). V was cut by 5 bases and J by 1 base, with 11 bases left in between. The CDR3 spans 14 residues. CDR3 amino acids: CASSPGPSNTEAFF. DNA of the CDR3: TGTGCCAGCAGTCCGGGGCCGTCGAACACTGAAGCTTTCTTT.

The genes are TRBV10-3 and TRBJ2-3; 9 bases are shared with TRBD1. The V gene's germline CDR1 is ENHRY and CDR2 SYGVKD. V lost 8 bases and J lost 4; bases outside the gene matches: 7. The CDR3 loop spans 14 amino acids. The CDR3 DNA follows: TGTGCCATCTCCGGGACAGGGCCCGCAGATACGCAGTATTTT. This sequence encodes CAISGTGPADTQYF.

This clonotype was seen ten or more times. This chain connects TRBV5-5 to TRBJ1-2, with 7 nucleotides matching TRBD1. This CDR3 is 16 amino acids long. The junction had 13 bases not matched to a gene; V was cut back by 3 bases and J by 5 bases. Germline values: CDR1 SGHKS, CDR2 YYEKEE (reference sequence). CDR3 region: CASSSGMTGTGYGYTF. Written as DNA, the CDR3 is TGTGCCAGCAGCTCGGGGATGACAGGGACGGGGTATGGCTACACCTTC.

This clonotype was observed at least ten times. V usage is TRBV7-9 and J usage is TRBJ2-7, with D possibly matching TRBD1 (6 bases). Germline V CDR1 and CDR2: SEHNR, FQNEAQ (reference sequence). This CDR3 is 13 amino acids long. Deletions cut 5 bases from V and 1 base from J, with 9 bases between. This CDR3 reads CASSGGQSYEQYF. CDR3 bases: TGTGCCAGCAGCGGGGGCCAGTCCTACGAGCAGTACTTC.

The chain uses TRBV5-1 and TRBJ2-3; 10 positions match TRBD2. Looked up from germline, CDR1 is SGHRS and CDR2 is YFSETQ. The length of the CDR3 is 15 residues. J gave up 2 bases and V 5 bases, and 5 bases lay outside the gene matches. CDR3 DNA: TGCGCCAGCAGGGAAGCGGGGGGGCTCACAGATACGCAGTATTTT. Protein product: CASREAGGLTDTQYF.

Only a few counts were recorded for this clonotype. The V and J genes are TRBV5-1 and TRBJ2-1, with D maybe TRBD2 (6 bases). Trimming removed 1 base at V and 3 bases at J, with 11 bases between. The germline gives CDR1 SGHRS, CDR2 YFSETQ. The length of the CDR3 is 15 residues. The CDR3 nucleotides are TGCGCCAGCAGCTTGCGGGACTCCGGCTACAATGAGCAGTTCTTC. This sequence encodes CASSLRDSGYNEQFF. Combining the CDR3 with reference TRBV5-1 and TRBJ2-1 gives the whole variable domain KAGVTQTPRYLIKTRGQQVTLSCSPISGHRSVSWYQQTPGQGLQFLFEYFSETQRNKGNFPGRFSGRQFSNSRSEMNVSTLELGDSALYLCASSLRDSGYNEQFFGPGTRLTVL.

Only a few counts were recorded for this clonotype. The V and J genes are TRBV3-1 and TRBJ1-1; D unresolved. Trimming removed 3 bases at V and 5 bases at J, with 16 bases between. Germline V CDR1 and CDR2: LGHDT, YNNKEL (reference sequence). This CDR3 contains 15 residues. CDR3 region: CASSQSVGSRTEAFF. Here the CDR3 DNA reads TGTGCCAGCAGCCAGTCGGTGGGGAGTCGAACTGAAGCTTTCTTT.

In its sample, this clonotype was seen a few times. The chain employs TRBV29-1 and TRBJ2-7; possibly TRBD2 for D (5 bases). V lost 3 bases to trimming and J lost 5 bases, with 8 bases between them. The CDR3 has 11 residues. The germline V gene encodes CDR1 SQVTM and CDR2 ANQGSEA. The DNA of the CDR3 is TGCAGCGTTGAGTCCGGGGACGAGCAGTACTTC. This codes for CSVESGDEQYF.

This clonotype was picked up many times. The chain carries TRBV4-1 and TRBJ2-5; 7 bases map to TRBD2. CDR1 is MGHRA and CDR2 is YSYEKL in the germline V gene. The CDR3 consists of 14 residues. Losses at the gene ends were 5 bases for V and 5 bases for J; bases not matched to a gene: 8. As DNA, the CDR3 is TGCGCCAGCAGCAGAGCGGGGAGGTCGGAGACCCAGTACTTC. Protein sequence: CASSRAGRSETQYF.

Concerning this clonotype: A much more abundant neighbour one base away suggests this may be a read error. V is TRBV10-3 and J is TRBJ2-2; TRBD2 might be the D (6 bases). Germline V CDR1 and CDR2: ENHRY, SYGVKD. Trimming took off 8 bases at V and 3 bases at J, with 13 bases between the two ends. The CDR3 is made up of 14 amino acids. The CDR3 bases are TGTGCCATCCGCGGGACGTCTCACACCGGGGAGCTGTTTTTT. Residues: CAIRGTSHTGELFF.

To note about this clonotype: A much larger clone sits a single nucleotide away, making a read error possible. The CDR3 reads CASSGRLAGEAEQFF. The CDR3 coding sequence is TGTGCCAGCAGTGGACGACTAGCGGGAGAAGCTGAGCAGTTCTTC. This sequence joins TRBV6-1 and TRBJ2-1, with 12 bases aligning to TRBD2. Trimming removed 4 bases from V and 9 bases from J; junction bases left unmatched: 7. Germline loops: CDR1 MNHNS, CDR2 SASEGT. This CDR3 comprises 15 residues.

V is TRBV29-1 and J is TRBJ2-6; no definite D call. This CDR3 contains 13 residues. Trimming removed 4 bases from V and 0 bases from J, with 4 bases in between. Germline V gives CDR1 SQVTM, CDR2 ANQGSEA. The CDR3 nucleotides are TGCAGCGTTGCTAGCTCTGGGGCCAACGTCCTGACTTTC. It translates to CSVASSGANVLTF. Full variable domain (rest looked up from reference TRBV29-1 and TRBJ2-6): SAVISQKPSRDICQRGTSLTIQCQVDSQVTMMFWYRQQPGQSLTLIATANQGSEATYESGFVIDKFPISRPNLTFSTLTVSNMSPEDSSIYLCSVASSGANVLTFGAGSRLTVL.

Only a few counts were recorded for this clonotype. This sequence may be a read error, since a much larger clone differs from it by one base. This chain links TRBV5-1 with TRBJ2-1; TRBD2 matches 7 bases. The J call is in doubt because the DNA end fits TRBJ2-7 better. Germline assignment: CDR1 SGHRS and CDR2 YFSETQ. The CDR3 runs to 16 residues. The CDR3 DNA is TGCGCCAGCAGCTCCCTCCCAGCGGGATCATACAATGAGCAGTACTTC. This translates into CASSSLPAGSYNEQYF.

This clonotype was observed at least ten times. The CDR3 here is CASSYSTGPEQFF. Here the CDR3 DNA reads TGTGCCAGCAGTTACTCGACAGGGCCGGAGCAGTTCTTC. The chain employs TRBV6-6 and TRBJ2-1; 7 bases are shared with TRBD1. Trimming cost V 0 bases and J 10 bases; bases outside gene matches: 3. The CDR3 is 13 amino acids. Germline loops: CDR1 MNHNY, CDR2 SVGAGI (reference sequence).

The CDR3 nucleotides are TGTGCCAGTAATCCCAGGGCGGATCAGCCCCAGCATTTT. This codes for CASNPRADQPQHF. J is TRBJ1-5 and V is TRBV19; TRBD1 is a possible D gene (5 bases). The CDR3 totals 13 residues. CDR1 and CDR2 from the germline V gene are LNHDA and SQIVND (reference sequence). V lost 7 bases, J lost 5 bases, and 12 bases lay in between.

Many counts were recorded for this clonotype. The CDR3 region is CAISESRVAAYNSPLHF. The CDR3 DNA sequence: TGTGCCATCAGTGAGTCCCGGGTTGCGGCCTATAATTCACCCCTCCACTTT. The rearrangement links TRBV10-3 to TRBJ1-6, with D unclear. From germline, CDR1 is ENHRY and CDR2 SYGVKD. The CDR3 has 17 amino acids. V lost 0 bases and J 2 bases, leaving 11 bases between the germline ends.

Note on this clonotype: Since a much larger clone is just one base distant, this may be a read error. The genes are TRBV6-5 and TRBJ1-6; D gene unclear. The length of the CDR3 is 13 residues. Deletions cut 8 bases from V and 8 bases from J, with 13 bases between. Germline V gives CDR1 MNHEY, CDR2 SVGAGI. CDR3 loop: CASPRGSDSPLHF. In nucleotides, the CDR3 is TGTGCCAGCCCCCGAGGGAGTGATTCACCCCTCCACTTT.

The V gene is TRBV14, the J gene TRBJ1-1, with TRBD1 identical over 7 bases. CDR3 length equals 14 residues. Germline values: CDR1 SGHDN, CDR2 FVKESK. The trim removed 3 bases at V and 10 bases at J, leaving 11 bases unmatched. CDR3 sequence: CASSHLQGQGGAFF. CDR3 bases: TGTGCCAGCAGCCACCTACAGGGCCAGGGGGGAGCTTTCTTT.

This clonotype showed up just a few times. The junction and the germline gene differ at one end; a read error may be behind it. This chain joins TRBV3-1 and TRBJ2-6, with D possibly TRBD1 on 6 matching bases. CDR1 and CDR2 (germline): LGHDT, YNNKEL (reference sequence). The CDR3 loop spans 14 amino acids. The CDR3 spells CASSQVAGANALTF. In DNA form, the CDR3 reads TGTGCCAGCAGCCAAGTGGCAGGGGCCAACGCCCTGACTTTC.

This clonotype was seen just once. This rearrangement joins TRBV6-5 to TRBJ1-2; 9 bases fit TRBD1. This CDR3 is built from 14 residues. V lost 5 bases to trimming and J lost 6 bases; unmatched junction nucleotides: 7. Germline V gene data show CDR1 as MNHEY and CDR2 as SVGAGI. The CDR3 spells CASSAAGTGHGYTF. The CDR3, as DNA: TGTGCCAGCAGTGCCGCCGGGACAGGGCATGGCTACACCTTC.

This clonotype occurred many times. This chain uses TRBV20-1 with TRBJ1-5; 8 bases are a match to TRBD1. The length of the CDR3 is 14 residues. Germline loops: CDR1 DFQATT, CDR2 SNEGSKA (reference sequence). The J segment lost 6 bases and the V segment lost 5 bases, leaving 9 bases of the junction unmatched. CDR3 nucleotide sequence: TGCAGTGCTTCATTTCAGGGGGCTCTTCAGCCCCAGCATTTT. Translated, it gives CSASFQGALQPQHF.

The genes are TRBV5-1 and TRBJ2-3, with 15 bases matching TRBD2. The CDR3 runs 19 residues. Germline CDR1 SGHRS, CDR2 YFSETQ. The ends lost 3 bases at V and 5 bases at J; junction bases unmatched: 13. CDR3: CASSSTGTSGGSFRDTQYF. The CDR3 DNA reads TGCGCCAGCAGCTCCACCGGGACTAGCGGGGGGTCATTTCGAGATACGCAGTATTTT. The full variable domain, with the rest looked up from reference TRBV5-1 and TRBJ2-3, is KAGVTQTPRYLIKTRGQQVTLSCSPISGHRSVSWYQQTPGQGLQFLFEYFSETQRNKGNFPGRFSGRQFSNSRSEMNVSTLELGDSALYLCASSSTGTSGGSFRDTQYFGPGTRLTVL.

This clonotype occurred many times. This chain joins TRBV6-6 and TRBJ2-5, with D perhaps assigned TRBD1 or TRBD2 (5 bases each). The CDR3 sequence is 17 residues long. Germline lookup yields CDR1 MNHNY and CDR2 SVGAGI (reference sequence). Trimming cost V 0 bases and J 5 bases, with 19 bases left between them. As DNA, the CDR3 is TGTGCCAGCAGTTACTCGACAGAGGGCAGGGTGGAGGAGACCCAGTACTTC. Amino acids: CASSYSTEGRVEETQYF.

This clonotype appeared many times. The rearrangement uses TRBV4-1 and TRBJ1-1; D is undetermined. Germline loops: CDR1 MGHRA, CDR2 YSYEKL. V lost 0 bases and J 0 bases, leaving 14 bases between the germline ends. There are 17 residues in the CDR3. The CDR3 nucleotides read TGCGCCAGCAGCCAAGACCCCCAGTACTTCATGAACACTGAAGCTTTCTTT. It translates to CASSQDPQYFMNTEAFF.

This clonotype occurred a few times. A read error may explain this, as a much larger clone is one base away. CDR3 DNA sequence: TGTGCCAGCGGCCAAGGGGTAGCGGGGACCCAAGAGACCCAGTACTTC. This gives the protein CASGQGVAGTQETQYF. The V call is TRBV4-2, the J call TRBJ2-5, with 8 bases lining up with TRBD2. The CDR3 runs 16 residues. Germline loops: CDR1 LGHNA, CDR2 YNFKEQ.

This clonotype was observed many times. This rearrangement joins TRBV3-1 to TRBJ1-6, with TRBD1 as a possible D gene (5 bases). The CDR3 consists of 13 residues. Trimming cost V 1 base and J 7 bases, with 5 bases left between them. Per germline, CDR1 LGHDT and CDR2 YNNKEL (reference sequence). Written as DNA, the CDR3 is TGTGCCAGCAGCCAAGGGGGCAATTCACCCCTCCACTTT. Its protein is CASSQGGNSPLHF.

V and J are TRBV6-4 and TRBJ1-2, with D unclear. Germline CDR1 reads MRHNA; CDR2 reads SNTAGT. V was cut by 4 bases and J by 2 bases, with 11 bases left in between. The CDR3 contains 14 residues. In DNA, the CDR3 is TGTGCCAGCAGTGTTGGAGGGAACAACTATGGCTACACCTTC. Translated: CASSVGGNNYGYTF.

This clonotype was recorded at least ten times. This rearrangement joins TRBV13 to TRBJ1-1; tentatively, D is TRBD1 (5 bases). Trimming removed 5 bases from V and 3 bases from J, with 16 bases in between. The CDR3 consists of 15 residues. Per germline, CDR1 PRHDT and CDR2 FYEKMQ (reference sequence). The CDR3 region has the DNA TGTGCCAGCAGCCCCGCCGGGGGGGGTGACACTGAAGCTTTCTTT. Translated, it gives CASSPAGGGDTEAFF.

Worth noting for this clonotype: This may arise from a read error, as a much more abundant clone is one base away. The chain uses TRBV6-6 and TRBJ2-1; 10 nucleotides match TRBD2. Judging by the DNA end, TRBJ2-7 fits better; the J call may be wrong. This CDR3 is 14 amino acids long. From germline, CDR1 is MNHNY and CDR2 SVGAGI (reference sequence). This chain's CDR3 is CASASGGSYNEQYF. CDR3 in DNA: TGTGCCAGTGCTAGCGGGGGATCCTACAATGAGCAGTACTTC.